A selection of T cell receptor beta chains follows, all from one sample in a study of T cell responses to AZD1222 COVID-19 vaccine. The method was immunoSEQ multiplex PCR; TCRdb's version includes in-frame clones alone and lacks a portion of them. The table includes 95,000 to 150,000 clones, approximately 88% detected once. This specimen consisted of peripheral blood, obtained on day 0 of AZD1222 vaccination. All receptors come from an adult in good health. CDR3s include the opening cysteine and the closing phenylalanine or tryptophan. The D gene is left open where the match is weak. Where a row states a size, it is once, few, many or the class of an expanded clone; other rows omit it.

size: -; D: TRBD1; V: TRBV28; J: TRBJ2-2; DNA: TGTGCCAGCACCTCCGACAGGGCGCACACCGGGGAGCTGTTTTTT; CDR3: CASTSDRAHTGELFF
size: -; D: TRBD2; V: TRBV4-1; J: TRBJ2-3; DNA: TGCGCCAGCAGCCGCGTGGCGGGGGGACGCACAGATACGCAGTATTTT; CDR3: CASSRVAGGRTDTQYF
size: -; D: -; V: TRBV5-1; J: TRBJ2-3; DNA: TGCGCCAGCAGTCCCGACATATCTAGCACAGATACGCAGTATTTT; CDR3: CASSPDISSTDTQYF
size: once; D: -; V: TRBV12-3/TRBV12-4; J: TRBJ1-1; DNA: TGTGCCAGCACCCTCCAGGGGTTCGCTGAAGCTTTCTTT; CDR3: CASTLQGFAEAFF
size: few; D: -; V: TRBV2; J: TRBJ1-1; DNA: TGTGCCAGCAGTGCGGGTAACAGCTTGAACACTGAAGCTTTCTTT; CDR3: CASSAGNSLNTEAFF
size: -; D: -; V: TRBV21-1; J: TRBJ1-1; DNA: TGTGCCAGCAGCAAAGTCCCCGGACATTTGAACACTGAAGCTTTCTTT; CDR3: CASSKVPGHLNTEAFF
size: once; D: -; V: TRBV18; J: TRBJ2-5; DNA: TGTGCCAGCTCACCCGGGTGGCAGGAGACCCAGTACTTC; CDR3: CASSPGWQETQYF
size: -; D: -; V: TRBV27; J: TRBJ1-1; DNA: TGTGCCAGCAGTTTATCCGACGGAGGCCAGGAAGCTTTCTTT; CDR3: CASSLSDGGQEAFF
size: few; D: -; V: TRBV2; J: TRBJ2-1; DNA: TGTGCCAGCAGTGAAGGGGGAAGTAGTGAGCAGTTCTTC; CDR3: CASSEGGSSEQFF
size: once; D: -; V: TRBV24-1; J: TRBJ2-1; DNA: TGTGCCACCAGTCCGGACAGCTACAATGAGCAGTTCTTC; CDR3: CATSPDSYNEQFF
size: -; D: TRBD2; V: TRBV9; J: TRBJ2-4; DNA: TGTGCCAGCAGCGTCGGGAATAGCGGGGACTTCAACATTCAGTACTTC; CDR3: CASSVGNSGDFNIQYF
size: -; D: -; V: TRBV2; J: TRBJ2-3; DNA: TGTGCCAGCAGGGGGCTGGGGTCTAGCGGCACAGATACGCAGTATTTT; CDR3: CASRGLGSSGTDTQYF
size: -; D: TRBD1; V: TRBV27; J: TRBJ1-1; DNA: TGTGCCAGCAGTTCCGGGACAGGGTCAACTGAAGCTTTCTTT; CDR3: CASSSGTGSTEAFF
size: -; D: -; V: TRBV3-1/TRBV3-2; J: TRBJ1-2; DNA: TGTGCCAGCAGCCAAGATCTAGGTTACGGCTACACCTTC; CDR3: CASSQDLGYGYTF
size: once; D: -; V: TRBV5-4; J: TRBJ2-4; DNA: TGTGCCAGCAGCCCAGGGGGGGCCAAAAACATTCAGTACTTC; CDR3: CASSPGGAKNIQYF
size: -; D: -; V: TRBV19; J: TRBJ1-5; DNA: TGTGCCAGTAGTAGGCGGGTTGACAATCAGCCCCAGCATTTT; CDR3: CASSRRVDNQPQHF
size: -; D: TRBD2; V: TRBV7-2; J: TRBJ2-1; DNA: TGTGCCAGCAGCCCTTCAGCGGGGGTCTACAATGAGCAGTTCTTC; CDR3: CASSPSAGVYNEQFF
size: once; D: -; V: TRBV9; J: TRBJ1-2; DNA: TGTGCCAGCAGCGCGACCTCACAGGGAACTCGTAGTGGCTACACCTTC; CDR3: CASSATSQGTRSGYTF
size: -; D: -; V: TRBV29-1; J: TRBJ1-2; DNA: TGCAGCGTTGTACTACAGGGTAATGGCTACACCTTC; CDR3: CSVVLQGNGYTF
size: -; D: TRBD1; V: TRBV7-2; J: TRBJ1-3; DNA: TGTGCCAGCAGCTTAGTCGCGCAGGGGGCTGGAAACACCATATATTTT; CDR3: CASSLVAQGAGNTIYF
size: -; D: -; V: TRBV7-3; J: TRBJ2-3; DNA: TGTGCCAGCGGTATAGGGGGCACAGATACGCAGTATTTT; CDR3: CASGIGGTDTQYF
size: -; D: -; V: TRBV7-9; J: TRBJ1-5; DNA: TGTGCCAGCAGCTTATCTGTTTCTCAGCCCCAGCATTTT; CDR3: CASSLSVSQPQHF
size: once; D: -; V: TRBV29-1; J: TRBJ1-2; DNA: TGCAGCGTTGCGGGTCCACAGGGAGACTATGGCTACACCTTC; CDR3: CSVAGPQGDYGYTF
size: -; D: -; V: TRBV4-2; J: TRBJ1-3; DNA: TGTGCCAGCAGCCAAGTTGCTGAAGTCCCTGGAAACACCATATATTTT; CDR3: CASSQVAEVPGNTIYF
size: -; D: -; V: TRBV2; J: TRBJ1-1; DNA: TGTGCCAGCAGTGATTCAGGGGCTGAAGCTTTCTTT; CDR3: CASSDSGAEAFF
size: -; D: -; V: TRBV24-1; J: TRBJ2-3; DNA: TGTGCCACCAGTGATTTGAAGGGCGGGGCCACAGATACGCAGTATTTT; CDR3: CATSDLKGGATDTQYF
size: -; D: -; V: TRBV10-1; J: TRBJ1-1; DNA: TGCGCCAGCAGTGCTAGGGAGAACACTGAAGCTTTCTTT; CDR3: CASSARENTEAFF
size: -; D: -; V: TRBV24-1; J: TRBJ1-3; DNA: TGTGCCACCACTCAGGGCTCTGGAAACACCATATATTTT; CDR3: CATTQGSGNTIYF
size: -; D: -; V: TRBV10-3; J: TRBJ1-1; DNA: TGTGCCATCGGAGTGGGTCTTGGGAACACTGAAGCTTTCTTT; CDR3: CAIGVGLGNTEAFF
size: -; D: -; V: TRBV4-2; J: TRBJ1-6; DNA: TGTGCCAGCAGCCAAGATCGGGCGGACTATAATTCACCCCTCCACTTT; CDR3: CASSQDRADYNSPLHF
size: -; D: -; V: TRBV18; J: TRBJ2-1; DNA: TGTGCCAGCTCATCCGACGGGCGGGCTGAGCAGTTCTTC; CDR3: CASSSDGRAEQFF
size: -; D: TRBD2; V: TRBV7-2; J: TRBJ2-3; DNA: TGTGCCAGCAGCTTCGGACTAGCGGGGGCCTTCACAGATACGCAGTATTTT; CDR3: CASSFGLAGAFTDTQYF
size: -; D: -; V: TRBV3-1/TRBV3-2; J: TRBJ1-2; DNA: TGTGCCAGCAACTCGAGGTTTGGTGAGGGCTACACCTTC; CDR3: CASNSRFGEGYTF
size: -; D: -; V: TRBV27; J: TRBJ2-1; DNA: TGTGCCAGCAGTTTACTAGGCCCAAAGGGCAATGAGCAGTTCTTC; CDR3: CASSLLGPKGNEQFF
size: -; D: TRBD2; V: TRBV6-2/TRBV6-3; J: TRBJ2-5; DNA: TGTGCCAGCAGCCCCCTCGGGGGGAACTTCCAAGAGACCCAGTACTTC; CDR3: CASSPLGGNFQETQYF
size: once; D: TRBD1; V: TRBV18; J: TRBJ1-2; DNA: TGTGCCAGCTCACGAGACAGGGTGTCTGGCTACACCTTC; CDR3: CASSRDRVSGYTF
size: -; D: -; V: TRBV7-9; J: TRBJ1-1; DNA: TGTGCCAGCGCTAAGATGGAAGGGAACACTGAAGCTTTCTTT; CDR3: CASAKMEGNTEAFF
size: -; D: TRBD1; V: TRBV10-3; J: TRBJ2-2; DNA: TGTGCCATCAGGGGGGACAGGGGGCTCGGCACCGGGGAGCTGTTTTTT; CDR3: CAIRGDRGLGTGELFF
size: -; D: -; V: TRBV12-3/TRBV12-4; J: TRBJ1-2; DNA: TGTGCCAGCAGTTTCGGGGGGGCGGAAGGCTACACCTTC; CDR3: CASSFGGAEGYTF
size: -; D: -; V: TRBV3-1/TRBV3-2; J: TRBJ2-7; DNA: TGTGCCAGCAGCCTCGACATCCGTAGGGGGGAAAGTTACTACGAGCAGTACTTC; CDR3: CASSLDIRRGESYYEQYF
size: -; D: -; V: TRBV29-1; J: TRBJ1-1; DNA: TGCAGCGTTGATCGCGGACAGAGGAACACTGAAGCTTTCTTT; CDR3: CSVDRGQRNTEAFF
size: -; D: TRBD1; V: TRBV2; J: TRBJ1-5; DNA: TGTGCCAGCAATTCAATCCGGGACAGGGCGAGCAATCAGCCCCAGCATTTT; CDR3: CASNSIRDRASNQPQHF
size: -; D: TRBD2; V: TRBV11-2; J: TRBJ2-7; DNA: TGTGCCAGCAGCCAGGGACTAGTTTACGAGCAGTACTTC; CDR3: CASSQGLVYEQYF
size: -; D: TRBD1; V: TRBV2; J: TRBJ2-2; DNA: TGTGCCAGCACAGAGTACAGGGGTACCACCGGGGAGCTGTTTTTT; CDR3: CASTEYRGTTGELFF
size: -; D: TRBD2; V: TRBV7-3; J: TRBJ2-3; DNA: TGTGCCAGCAGCCCGGGACTAGCCGGCGATACGCAGTATTTT; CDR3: CASSPGLAGDTQYF
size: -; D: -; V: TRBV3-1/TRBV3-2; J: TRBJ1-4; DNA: TGTGCCAGCAGCCAAGATCATGGGGGCATAGCTAATGAAAAACTGTTTTTT; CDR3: CASSQDHGGIANEKLFF
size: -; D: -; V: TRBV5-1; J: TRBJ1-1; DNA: TGCGCCAGCAGCTCGGGTAGGGGTTTCATCACTGAAGCTTTCTTT; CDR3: CASSSGRGFITEAFF
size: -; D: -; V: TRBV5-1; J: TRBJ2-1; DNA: TGCGCCAGCAGCCTCGCAACAAGCCTCGACAATGAGCAGTTCTTC; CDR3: CASSLATSLDNEQFF
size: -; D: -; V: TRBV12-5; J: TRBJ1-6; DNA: TGTGCTAGTGGTAACGCAGGGAAACCCCTCCACTTT; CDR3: CASGNAGKPLHF